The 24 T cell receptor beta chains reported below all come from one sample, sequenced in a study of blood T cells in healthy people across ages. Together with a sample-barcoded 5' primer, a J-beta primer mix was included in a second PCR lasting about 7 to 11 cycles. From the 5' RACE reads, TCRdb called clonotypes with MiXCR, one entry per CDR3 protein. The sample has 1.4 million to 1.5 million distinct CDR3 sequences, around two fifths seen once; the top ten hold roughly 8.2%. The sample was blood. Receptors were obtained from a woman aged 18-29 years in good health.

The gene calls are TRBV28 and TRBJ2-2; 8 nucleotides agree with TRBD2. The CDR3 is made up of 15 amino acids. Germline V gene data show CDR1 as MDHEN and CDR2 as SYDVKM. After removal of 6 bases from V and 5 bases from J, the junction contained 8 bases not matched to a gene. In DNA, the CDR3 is TGTGCCAGCAGCGGGAGGGGAATAAGGACCGGGGAGCTGTTTTTT. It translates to CASSGRGIRTGELFF.

CDR3 nucleotides: TGTGCCACCAGAGGGGTAGGGGGCGGCAATCAGCCCCAGCATTTT. The encoded protein is CATRGVGGGNQPQHF. This chain links TRBV10-3 with TRBJ1-5, with 7 bases that match TRBD1. The CDR3 totals 15 residues. The germline CDR1 and CDR2 sequences are ENHRY and SYGVKD. The junction had 11 bases not matched to a gene; V was cut back by 10 bases and J by 2 bases.

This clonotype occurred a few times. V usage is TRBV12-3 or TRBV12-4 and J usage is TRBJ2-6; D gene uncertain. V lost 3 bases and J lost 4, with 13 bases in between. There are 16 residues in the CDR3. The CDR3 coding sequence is TGTGCCAGCAGTTTGCCCGCAGGTCTCGGGGCCAACGTCCTGACTTTC. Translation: CASSLPAGLGANVLTF.

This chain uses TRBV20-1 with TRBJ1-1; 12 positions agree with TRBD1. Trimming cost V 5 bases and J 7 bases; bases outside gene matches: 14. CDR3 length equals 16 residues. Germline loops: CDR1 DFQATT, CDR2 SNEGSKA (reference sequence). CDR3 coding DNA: TGCAGTGCTCCGAAAGCCGGGACAGGGGGCCCGGGTGAAGCTTTCTTT. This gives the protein CSAPKAGTGGPGEAFF.

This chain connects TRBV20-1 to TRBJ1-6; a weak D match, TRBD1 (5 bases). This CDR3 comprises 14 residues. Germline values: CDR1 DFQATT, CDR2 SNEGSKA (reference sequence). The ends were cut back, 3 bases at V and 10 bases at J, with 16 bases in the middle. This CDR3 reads CSASEGNWDSPLHF. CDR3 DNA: TGCAGTGCTAGCGAGGGTAATTGGGACTCACCCCTCCACTTT.

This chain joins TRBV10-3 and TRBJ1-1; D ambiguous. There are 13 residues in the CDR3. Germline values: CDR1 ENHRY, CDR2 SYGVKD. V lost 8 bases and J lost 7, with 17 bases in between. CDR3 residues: CAIRSLSPGEAFF. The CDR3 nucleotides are TGTGCCATCCGCAGCCTATCGCCAGGTGAAGCTTTCTTT.

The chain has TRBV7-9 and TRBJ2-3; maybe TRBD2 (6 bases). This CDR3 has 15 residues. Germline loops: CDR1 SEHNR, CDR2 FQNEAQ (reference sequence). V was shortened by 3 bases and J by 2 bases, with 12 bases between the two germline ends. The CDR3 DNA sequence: TGTGCCAGCAGCTTCCGCGGGGCAATCACAGATACGCAGTATTTT. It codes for CASSFRGAITDTQYF.

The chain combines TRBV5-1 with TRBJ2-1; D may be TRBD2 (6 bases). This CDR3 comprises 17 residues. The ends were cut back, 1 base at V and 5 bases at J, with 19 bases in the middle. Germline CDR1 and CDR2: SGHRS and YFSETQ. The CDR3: CASSLLLTSGLDNEQFF. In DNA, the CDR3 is TGCGCCAGCAGCTTGTTACTGACTAGTGGGCTTGACAATGAGCAGTTCTTC.

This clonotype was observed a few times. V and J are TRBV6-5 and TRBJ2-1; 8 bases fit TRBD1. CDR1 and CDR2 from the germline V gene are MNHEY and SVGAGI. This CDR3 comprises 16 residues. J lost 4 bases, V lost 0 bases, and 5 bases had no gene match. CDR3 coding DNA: TGTGCCAGCAGTTACTCAACAGGGGGAAGGTACAATGAGCAGTTCTTC. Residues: CASSYSTGGRYNEQFF.

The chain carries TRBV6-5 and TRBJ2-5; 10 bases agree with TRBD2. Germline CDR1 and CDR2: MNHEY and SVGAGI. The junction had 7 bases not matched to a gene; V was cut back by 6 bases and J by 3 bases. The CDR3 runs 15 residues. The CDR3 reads CASRSIGLAEETQYF. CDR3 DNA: TGTGCCAGCAGGTCTATCGGACTAGCGGAAGAGACCCAGTACTTC.

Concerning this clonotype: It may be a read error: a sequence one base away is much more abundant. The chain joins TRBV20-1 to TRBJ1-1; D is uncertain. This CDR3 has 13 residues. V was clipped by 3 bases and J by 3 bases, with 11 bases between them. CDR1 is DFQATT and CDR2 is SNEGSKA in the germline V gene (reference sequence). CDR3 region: CSASKSTDTEAFF. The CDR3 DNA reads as TGCAGTGCTAGTAAGTCAACCGACACTGAAGCTTTCTTT.

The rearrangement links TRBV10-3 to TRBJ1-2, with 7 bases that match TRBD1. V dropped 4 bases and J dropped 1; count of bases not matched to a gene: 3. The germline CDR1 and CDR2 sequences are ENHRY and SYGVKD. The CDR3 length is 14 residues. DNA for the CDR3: TGTGCCATCAGTGCGGACAGGAGTAACTATGGCTACACCTTC. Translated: CAISADRSNYGYTF.

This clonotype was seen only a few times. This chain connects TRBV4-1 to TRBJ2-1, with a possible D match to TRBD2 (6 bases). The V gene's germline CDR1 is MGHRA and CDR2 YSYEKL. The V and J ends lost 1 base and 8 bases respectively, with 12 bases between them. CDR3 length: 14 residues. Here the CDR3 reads CASSQAEGRDEQFF. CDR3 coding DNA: TGCGCCAGCAGCCAAGCGGAGGGGCGAGATGAGCAGTTCTTC.

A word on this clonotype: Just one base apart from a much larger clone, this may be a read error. CDR3 region: CASSDSIQATEAFF. In nucleotides, the CDR3 is TGTGCCAGCAGTGACTCGATTCAGGCAACTGAAGCTTTCTTT. The J gene is TRBJ1-1, the V gene TRBV6-5; D not certain. The CDR3 runs to 14 residues. Per germline, CDR1 MNHEY and CDR2 SVGAGI.

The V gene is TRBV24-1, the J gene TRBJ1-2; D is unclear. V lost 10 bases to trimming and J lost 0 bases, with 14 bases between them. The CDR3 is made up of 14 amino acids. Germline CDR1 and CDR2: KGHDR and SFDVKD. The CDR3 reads CATSDGKANYGYTF. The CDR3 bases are TGTGCCACTTCCGACGGAAAAGCTAACTATGGCTACACCTTC.

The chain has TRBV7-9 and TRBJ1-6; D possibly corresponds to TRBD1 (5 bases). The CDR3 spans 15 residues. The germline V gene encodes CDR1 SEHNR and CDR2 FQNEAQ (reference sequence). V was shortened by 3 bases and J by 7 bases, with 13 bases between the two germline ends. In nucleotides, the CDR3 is TGTGCCAGCAGCTTTCAGGGTGACGGAAATTCACCCCTCCACTTT. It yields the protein CASSFQGDGNSPLHF.

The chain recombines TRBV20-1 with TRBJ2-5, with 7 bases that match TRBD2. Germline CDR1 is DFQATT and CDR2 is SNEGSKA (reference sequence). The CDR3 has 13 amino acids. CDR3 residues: CSGVASGYNEQYF. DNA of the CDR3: TGCAGCGGGGTGGCTAGCGGTTACAATGAGCAGTACTTC.

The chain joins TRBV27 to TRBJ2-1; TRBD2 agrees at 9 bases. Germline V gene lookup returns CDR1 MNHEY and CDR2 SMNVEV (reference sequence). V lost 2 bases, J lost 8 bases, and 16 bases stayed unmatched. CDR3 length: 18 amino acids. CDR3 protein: CASSLKPLGSGRRYEQFF. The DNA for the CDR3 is TGTGCCAGCAGTTTAAAACCCTTAGGTAGCGGGAGAAGGTATGAGCAGTTCTTC.

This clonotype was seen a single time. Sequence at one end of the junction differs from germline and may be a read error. CDR3 amino acids: CASSPTADAQYF. The CDR3 region has the DNA TGTGCCAGCAGTCCCACAGCAGATGCGCAGTATTTT. This chain uses TRBV12-3 or TRBV12-4 with TRBJ2-3; no definite D call. The CDR3 length is 12 residues.

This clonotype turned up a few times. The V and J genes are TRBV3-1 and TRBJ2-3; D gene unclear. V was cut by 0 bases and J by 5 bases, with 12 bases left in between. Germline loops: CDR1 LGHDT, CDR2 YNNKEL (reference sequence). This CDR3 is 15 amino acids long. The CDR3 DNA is TGTGCCAGCAGCCAAGATGGCCTGGACGAAGATACGCAGTATTTT. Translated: CASSQDGLDEDTQYF.

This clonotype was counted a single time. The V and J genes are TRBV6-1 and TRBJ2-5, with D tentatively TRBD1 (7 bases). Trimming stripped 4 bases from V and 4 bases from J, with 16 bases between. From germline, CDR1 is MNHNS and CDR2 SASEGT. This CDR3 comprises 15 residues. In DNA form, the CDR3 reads TGTGCCAGCAGTGCAGGGAGGACAGGTGGAGAGACCCAGTACTTC. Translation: CASSAGRTGGETQYF.

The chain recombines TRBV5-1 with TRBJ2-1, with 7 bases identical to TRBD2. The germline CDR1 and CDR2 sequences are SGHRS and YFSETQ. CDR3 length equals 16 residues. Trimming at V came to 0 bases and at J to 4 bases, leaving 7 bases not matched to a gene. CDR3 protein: CASSLVASGSYNEQFF. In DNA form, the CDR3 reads TGCGCCAGCAGCTTGGTTGCTAGCGGATCGTACAATGAGCAGTTCTTC.

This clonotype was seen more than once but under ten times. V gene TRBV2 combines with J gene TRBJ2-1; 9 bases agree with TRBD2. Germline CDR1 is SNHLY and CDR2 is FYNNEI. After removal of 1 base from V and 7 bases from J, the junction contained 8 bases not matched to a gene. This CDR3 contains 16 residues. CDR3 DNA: TGTGCCAGCAGTGAAGTTTTGGCGGGAGGGCCAAATGAGCAGTTCTTC. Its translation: CASSEVLAGGPNEQFF.

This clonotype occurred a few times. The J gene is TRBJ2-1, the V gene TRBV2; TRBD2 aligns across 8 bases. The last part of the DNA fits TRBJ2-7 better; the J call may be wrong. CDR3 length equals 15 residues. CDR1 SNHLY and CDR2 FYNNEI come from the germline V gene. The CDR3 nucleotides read TGTGCCAGCAGTGAATTTCTAGCGGGCTACAATGAGCAGTACTTC. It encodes CASSEFLAGYNEQYF.